This TCR beta chain was sequenced during a study of beta chain features in type 1 diabetes. Every bit of the isolated RNA underwent reverse transcription, so sequencing read expressed TCRB transcripts. Sequencing was performed with immunoSEQ multiplex PCR; in TCRdb, only in-frame clones are kept and a portion is missing. The sample gives approximately 360,000 clones, over 9.5% of which show up once; about 0.01% is in the top ten. Overall study findings and caveats: When Type 1 diabetes patients were examined, their TCRB CDR3s proved moderately but significantly shorter in all four CD4+ subsets.

As regards this clone: Its target is unknown.

The CDR3 has 13 amino acids. Germline V CDR1 and CDR2: GTSNPN, SVGIG (reference sequence). J lost 5 bases, V lost 3 bases, and 1 base had no gene match. Sequenced input: naive CD4+ T cells from blood. The chain joins TRBV30 to TRBJ2-3, with 11 bases identical to TRBD2. The TCR comes from a woman between 18 and 29 years old with type 1 diabetes. The CDR3 region is CAWRLAGVDTQYF. The CDR3 DNA reads as TGTGCCTGGAGACTAGCGGGAGTAGATACGCAGTATTTT.